The 22 T cell receptor beta chains below all came from one sample that was sequenced in a study of cytotoxic CD8 clonotypes in ibrutinib-treated CLL. Profiled with immunoSEQ multiplex PCR; TCRdb holds only in-frame clones, not every one. The sample carries 75,000 to 80,000 clones, around four fifths recorded once. This sample comprised PBMCs, obtained after 24 months of ibrutinib treatment. These receptors were taken from a human donor with chronic lymphocytic leukemia.

The chain uses TRBV6-5 and TRBJ1-1; D is unclear. Germline V gene sequence: CDR1 MNHEY, CDR2 SVGAGI. The CDR3 sequence is 13 residues long. The germline V and J ends were trimmed by 7 bases and 6 bases, with 15 bases remaining between them. CDR3 DNA: TGTGCCAGCATAAAAATGGGGAGCGCTGAAGCTTTCTTT. This codes for CASIKMGSAEAFF.

The rearrangement joins TRBV6-5 to TRBJ2-7; D remains ambiguous. V lost 5 bases to trimming and J lost 1 base, with 9 bases between them. Per the germline V gene, CDR1 is MNHEY and CDR2 is SVGAGI. This CDR3 has 13 residues. CDR3 DNA: TGTGCCAGCAGTCTCCTCGGGTCCTACGAGCAGTACTTC. Amino acids: CASSLLGSYEQYF.

CDR3 amino acids: CASSSHRASGYTF. CDR3 nucleotide sequence: TGTGCCAGCAGCTCGCACAGGGCTAGCGGCTACACCTTC. This chain uses TRBV5-6 with TRBJ1-2, with D possibly matching TRBD1 (6 bases). The CDR3 spans 13 residues. V was pared by 3 bases and J by 8 bases, with 14 bases between. Germline V gives CDR1 SGHDT, CDR2 YYEEEE.

The V and J genes are TRBV28 and TRBJ2-2; D perhaps matches TRBD1 (6 bases). In germline, CDR1 is MDHEN, CDR2 SYDVKM. CDR3 length: 14 residues. V lost 3 bases and J lost 4, with 9 bases in between. This CDR3 is CASSLDSGTGELFF. The CDR3 DNA sequence: TGTGCCAGCAGTTTGGACAGCGGCACCGGGGAGCTGTTTTTT.

This clone occurred once. The V and J genes are TRBV9 and TRBJ2-1; possible D gene TRBD2, 6 bases. Trimming left V 3 bases short and J 2 bases short, with 21 bases between. The CDR3 is 18 residues long. The germline V gene encodes CDR1 SGDLS and CDR2 YYNGEE. This CDR3 is CASSDPPGGAATYNEQFF. The CDR3, as DNA: TGTGCCAGCAGCGATCCCCCTGGCGGGGCAGCCACCTACAATGAGCAGTTCTTC.

This sequence joins TRBV5-4 and TRBJ2-7; 8 bases are a match to TRBD2. CDR1 SGHNT and CDR2 YYREEE come from the germline V gene (reference sequence). V was clipped by 4 bases and J by 5 bases; unmatched bases: 11. This CDR3 contains 15 residues. CDR3 bases: TGTGCCAGCAGCACATTAGCGGGACCCGCCAACGAGCAGTACTTC. This sequence encodes CASSTLAGPANEQYF.

The genes are TRBV9 and TRBJ1-6; D gene unclear. Trimming shortened V by 3 bases and J by 10 bases, and 14 bases separated the two germline ends. CDR3 size: 14 residues. Germline-derived CDR1 and CDR2 are SGDLS and YYNGEE. The CDR3, as DNA: TGTGCCAGCAGCGCAGGACCGGAGTTCTCACCCCTCCACTTT. Amino acids: CASSAGPEFSPLHF.

The CDR3 region is CAGAGYNEQFF. The CDR3 region has the DNA TGTGCCGGGGCGGGCTACAATGAGCAGTTCTTC. The chain is built from TRBV18 and TRBJ2-1; D could derive from TRBD1 or TRBD2 (5 bases each). The V gene's germline CDR1 is KGHSH and CDR2 LQKENI. The CDR3 totals 11 residues. V was trimmed by 11 bases and J by 3 bases, leaving 8 bases between them.

The chain couples TRBV5-4 to TRBJ2-1; the D is unclear. Trimming took off 5 bases at V and 8 bases at J, with 14 bases between the two ends. CDR3 length: 13 amino acids. The V gene's germline CDR1 is SGHNT and CDR2 YYREEE (reference sequence). The CDR3: CASSPDMFDEQFF. Written as DNA, the CDR3 is TGTGCCAGCAGTCCTGACATGTTTGATGAGCAGTTCTTC.

The chain is built from TRBV11-2 and TRBJ1-1; D is possibly TRBD1 (6 bases). Trimming removed 2 bases from V and 0 bases from J, with 16 bases in between. Germline assignment: CDR1 SGHAT and CDR2 FQNNGV. This CDR3 region has 17 residues. CDR3 region: CASSLLGGQVMNTEAFF. The DNA for the CDR3 is TGTGCCAGCAGCTTATTGGGGGGGCAGGTAATGAACACTGAAGCTTTCTTT.

This clone has just a few counts. The chain is built from TRBV9 and TRBJ2-7; a weak D match, TRBD2 (5 bases). The CDR3 length is 16 residues. Trimming took off 3 bases at V and 2 bases at J, with 18 bases between the two ends. Germline V gives CDR1 SGDLS, CDR2 YYNGEE. CDR3 loop: CASSASVGESTYEQYF. DNA for the CDR3: TGTGCCAGCAGCGCCAGTGTGGGAGAGTCAACCTACGAGCAGTACTTC.

V usage is TRBV6-1 and J usage is TRBJ1-5; D gene ambiguous. Trimming removed 6 bases from V and 7 bases from J, with 7 bases in between. CDR1 is MNHNS, CDR2 SASEGT, per germline. This CDR3 has 11 residues. For the CDR3, the DNA is TGTGCCAGCAGCAACGACCAGCCCCAGCATTTT. Its translation: CASSNDQPQHF.

V and J are TRBV15 and TRBJ1-2, with D tentatively TRBD1 (5 bases). Germline V gene data show CDR1 as LNHNV and CDR2 as YYDKDF (reference sequence). V lost 0 bases, J lost 4 bases, and 12 bases lay in between. The CDR3 runs 15 residues. The CDR3 DNA reads TGTGCCACCAGCAGAGATGTGGGGGGTGGCTATGGCTACACCTTC. As protein: CATSRDVGGGYGYTF.

This chain connects TRBV4-1 to TRBJ2-5, with TRBD2 identical over 8 bases. V trimming: 3 bases; J trimming: 5 bases; junction bases outside the gene matches: 5. The CDR3 sequence is 14 residues long. In germline, CDR1 is MGHRA, CDR2 YSYEKL. This CDR3 reads CASSQGLGEETQYF. The CDR3 DNA reads TGCGCCAGCAGCCAGGGACTAGGGGAGGAGACCCAGTACTTC.

The rearrangement links TRBV7-8 to TRBJ2-1; no firm D call. The length of the CDR3 is 13 residues. The germline CDR1 and CDR2 sequences are SGHVS and FQNEAQ. Trimming cost V 1 base and J 8 bases, with 9 bases left between them. CDR3 in amino acids: CASSLEVGYEQFF. The DNA of the CDR3 is TGTGCCAGCAGCTTAGAGGTAGGCTATGAGCAGTTCTTC. The full variable domain, rest sourced from reference TRBV7-8 and TRBJ2-1, is GAGVSQSPRYKVAKRGQDVALRCDPISGHVSLFWYQQALGQGPEFLTYFQNEAQLDKSGLPSDRFFAERPEGSVSTLKIQRTQQEDSAVYLCASSLEVGYEQFFGPGTRLTVL.

This clone occurred a few times. The chain is built from TRBV28 and TRBJ2-2; TRBD2 agrees at 7 bases. Trimming at V came to 3 bases and at J to 0 bases, leaving 4 bases not matched to a gene. CDR3 length: 16 residues. Germline V gene data show CDR1 as MDHEN and CDR2 as SYDVKM. The CDR3 spells CASSFTRGSNTGELFF. The DNA of the CDR3 is TGTGCCAGCAGTTTTACGCGGGGGTCGAACACCGGGGAGCTGTTTTTT.

V gene TRBV29-1 combines with J gene TRBJ2-7; D tentatively fits TRBD1 or TRBD2 (5 bases each). Germline loops: CDR1 SQVTM, CDR2 ANQGSEA. The CDR3 contains 14 residues. V was trimmed by 7 bases and J by 6 bases, leaving 22 bases between them. CDR3 DNA: TGCAGCGCTCCGGGTGAGGGGTCCTCGGTCGAGCAGTACTTC. Translation gives CSAPGEGSSVEQYF.

This chain joins TRBV7-9 and TRBJ2-2, with 7 nucleotides matching TRBD2. Trimming removed 0 bases from V and 1 base from J; junction bases left unmatched: 2. Germline V gene data show CDR1 as SEHNR and CDR2 as FQNEAQ (reference sequence). This CDR3 is built from 16 residues. DNA of the CDR3: TGTGCCAGCAGCTTAGCGTCTAGCGGGAACACCGGGGAGCTGTTTTTT. It yields the protein CASSLASSGNTGELFF.

This clone was counted a single time. This rearrangement joins TRBV15 to TRBJ1-2; TRBD1 agrees at 8 bases. From germline, CDR1 is LNHNV and CDR2 YYDKDF (reference sequence). Trimming at V came to 5 bases and at J to 8 bases, leaving 7 bases not matched to a gene. The CDR3 extends over 13 amino acids. This CDR3 is CATSAGQGEGYTF. The CDR3 bases are TGTGCCACCAGCGCCGGACAGGGAGAAGGCTACACCTTC.

The J gene is TRBJ2-7, the V gene TRBV5-1, with D perhaps matching TRBD2 (6 bases). This CDR3 region has 14 residues. Trimming left V 7 bases short and J 1 base short, with 15 bases between. CDR1 is SGHRS and CDR2 is YFSETQ in the germline V gene. The CDR3 DNA follows: TGCGCCAGCCGGGGGACTCCACGATCCTACGAGCAGTACTTC. Translated: CASRGTPRSYEQYF.

The chain links TRBV4-1 to TRBJ2-3, with 12 nucleotides matching TRBD2. The V gene end was trimmed by 5 bases and the J gene end by 2 bases; junction bases not matched to a gene: 5. CDR1 is MGHRA and CDR2 is YSYEKL in the germline V gene. This CDR3 is 16 amino acids long. The CDR3 DNA reads as TGCGCCAGCAGCAAAGGACTAGCGGGGCACACAGATACGCAGTATTTT. Its protein is CASSKGLAGHTDTQYF.

This chain joins TRBV9 and TRBJ1-4; D possibly corresponds to TRBD1 (6 bases). The V end was cut by 3 bases, the J end by 5 bases, with 8 bases between. The CDR3 totals 13 residues. Germline lookup yields CDR1 SGDLS and CDR2 YYNGEE. For the CDR3, the DNA is TGTGCCAGCAGCGGGGGGCAGAATGAAAAACTGTTTTTT. This gives the protein CASSGGQNEKLFF.